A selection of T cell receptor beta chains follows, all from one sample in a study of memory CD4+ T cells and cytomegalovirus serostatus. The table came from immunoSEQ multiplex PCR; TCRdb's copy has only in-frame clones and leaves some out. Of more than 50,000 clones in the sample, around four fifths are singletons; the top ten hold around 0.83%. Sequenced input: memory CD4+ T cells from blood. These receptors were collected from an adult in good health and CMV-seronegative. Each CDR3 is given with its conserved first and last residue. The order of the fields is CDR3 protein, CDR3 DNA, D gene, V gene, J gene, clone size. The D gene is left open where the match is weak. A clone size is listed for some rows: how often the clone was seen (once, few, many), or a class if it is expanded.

cdr3_aa: CASRGPNTEAFF; cdr3_nt: TGTGCCAGCAGGGGCCCGAACACTGAAGCTTTCTTT; d_call: .; v_call: TRBV6-1; j_call: TRBJ1-1; clone_size: few
cdr3_aa: CASRTSSGNTIYF; cdr3_nt: TGTGCCAGCCGCACATCCTCTGGAAACACCATATATTTT; d_call: .; v_call: TRBV7-9; j_call: TRBJ1-3; clone_size: .
cdr3_aa: CASSSPRTGLTDTQYF; cdr3_nt: TGTGCCAGTAGTTCGCCTCGGACAGGGCTCACAGATACGCAGTATTTT; d_call: TRBD1; v_call: TRBV19; j_call: TRBJ2-3; clone_size: few
cdr3_aa: CASSYRGGAPGDTQYF; cdr3_nt: TGTGCCAGCAGTTACAGGGGGGGGGCCCCGGGAGATACGCAGTATTTT; d_call: .; v_call: TRBV6-5; j_call: TRBJ2-3; clone_size: .
cdr3_aa: CASSLNHEKLFF; cdr3_nt: TGTGCCAGCAGTCTCAACCATGAAAAACTGTTTTTT; d_call: .; v_call: TRBV6-1; j_call: TRBJ1-4; clone_size: few
cdr3_aa: CASSLVAGAKTQYF; cdr3_nt: TGTGCCAGCAGTTTAGTCGCGGGGGCAAAGACCCAGTACTTC; d_call: .; v_call: TRBV28; j_call: TRBJ2-5; clone_size: .
cdr3_aa: CASSPTQYNEQFF; cdr3_nt: TGTGCCAGCAGCCCCACCCAGTACAATGAGCAGTTCTTC; d_call: .; v_call: TRBV5-4; j_call: TRBJ2-1; clone_size: .
cdr3_aa: CASRKTGLNTGELFF; cdr3_nt: TGTGCCAGCAGAAAGACAGGGTTAAACACCGGGGAGCTGTTTTTT; d_call: TRBD1; v_call: TRBV6-5; j_call: TRBJ2-2; clone_size: .
cdr3_aa: CASSGVGQVYGYTF; cdr3_nt: TGTGCCAGCAGTGGAGTAGGACAGGTCTATGGCTACACCTTC; d_call: TRBD1; v_call: TRBV25-1; j_call: TRBJ1-2; clone_size: .
cdr3_aa: CAWSGAYEQYF; cdr3_nt: TGTGCCTGGAGTGGGGCGTACGAGCAGTACTTC; d_call: .; v_call: TRBV30; j_call: TRBJ2-7; clone_size: .
cdr3_aa: CATSDSSSTDTQYF; cdr3_nt: TGTGCCACCTCGGACAGCAGTAGCACAGATACGCAGTATTTT; d_call: .; v_call: TRBV28; j_call: TRBJ2-3; clone_size: few
cdr3_aa: CAWSWGSGMYNEQFF; cdr3_nt: TGTGCCTGGAGTTGGGGTAGCGGAATGTACAATGAGCAGTTCTTC; d_call: .; v_call: TRBV30; j_call: TRBJ2-1; clone_size: .
cdr3_aa: CASSLGLWPTQIDNEQFF; cdr3_nt: TGTGCCAGCAGCTTGGGTCTGTGGCCCACCCAGATAGACAATGAGCAGTTCTTC; d_call: .; v_call: TRBV5-6; j_call: TRBJ2-1; clone_size: once
cdr3_aa: CACQLGTNSLLHF; cdr3_nt: TGTGCCTGCCAGCTAGGCACTAATTCACTCCTCCACTTT; d_call: .; v_call: TRBV30; j_call: TRBJ1-6; clone_size: .
cdr3_aa: CASSLSRGLFEKLFF; cdr3_nt: TGTGCCAGCAGTTTATCTCGGGGACTCTTCGAAAAACTGTTTTTT; d_call: .; v_call: TRBV28; j_call: TRBJ1-4; clone_size: .
cdr3_aa: CASRLQGYEKLFF; cdr3_nt: TGTGCCAGCAGACTACAGGGGTATGAAAAACTGTTTTTT; d_call: TRBD1; v_call: TRBV7-9; j_call: TRBJ1-4; clone_size: .
cdr3_aa: CASSLAWGYTF; cdr3_nt: TGTGCCAGCAGCTTAGCTTGGGGCTACACCTTC; d_call: .; v_call: TRBV7-9; j_call: TRBJ1-2; clone_size: .
cdr3_aa: CASSYTPDTQYF; cdr3_nt: TGTGCCAGCAGCTATACTCCAGATACGCAGTATTTT; d_call: .; v_call: TRBV7-9; j_call: TRBJ2-3; clone_size: .
cdr3_aa: CASSASPTDTQYF; cdr3_nt: TGTGCCAGCAGCGCCTCTCCGACCGATACGCAGTATTTT; d_call: .; v_call: TRBV9; j_call: TRBJ2-3; clone_size: .
cdr3_aa: CASSVGQGPYGYTF; cdr3_nt: TGTGCCAGCAGCGTAGGACAGGGGCCTTATGGCTACACCTTC; d_call: TRBD1; v_call: TRBV9; j_call: TRBJ1-2; clone_size: .
cdr3_aa: CASSTGWDNQPQHF; cdr3_nt: TGTGCCAGCAGTACAGGGTGGGACAATCAGCCCCAGCATTTT; d_call: .; v_call: TRBV2; j_call: TRBJ1-5; clone_size: few
cdr3_aa: CASSLTDREETQYF; cdr3_nt: TGTGCCAGCAGCTTAACAGACCGAGAAGAGACCCAGTACTTC; d_call: .; v_call: TRBV7-3; j_call: TRBJ2-5; clone_size: .
cdr3_aa: CATSRDDVGVRSYEQYF; cdr3_nt: TGTGCCACCAGCAGAGATGATGTGGGAGTACGGTCCTACGAGCAGTACTTC; d_call: .; v_call: TRBV15; j_call: TRBJ2-7; clone_size: .
cdr3_aa: CASSYIGRQYF; cdr3_nt: TGTGCCAGCAGTTATATAGGGCGGCAGTACTTC; d_call: .; v_call: TRBV6-5; j_call: TRBJ2-7; clone_size: .
cdr3_aa: CASSLRDTQYF; cdr3_nt: TGTGCCAGCAGCTTACGAGATACGCAGTATTTT; d_call: .; v_call: TRBV7-2; j_call: TRBJ2-3; clone_size: .
cdr3_aa: CAADRGRDYGYTF; cdr3_nt: TGTGCCGCCGACAGGGGGCGCGACTATGGCTACACCTTC; d_call: TRBD1; v_call: TRBV28; j_call: TRBJ1-2; clone_size: .
cdr3_aa: CASSIKQGSNSPLHF; cdr3_nt: TGCGCCAGCAGCATCAAACAGGGATCCAATTCACCCCTCCACTTT; d_call: .; v_call: TRBV5-1; j_call: TRBJ1-6; clone_size: once
cdr3_aa: CASSRTQGQKNTEAFF; cdr3_nt: TGTGCCAGCAGTAGGACACAAGGACAGAAGAACACTGAAGCTTTCTTT; d_call: .; v_call: TRBV6-6; j_call: TRBJ1-1; clone_size: .
cdr3_aa: CASSTQAENEQFF; cdr3_nt: TGTGCCAGCAGCACACAGGCCGAAAATGAGCAGTTCTTC; d_call: .; v_call: TRBV7-2; j_call: TRBJ2-1; clone_size: .
cdr3_aa: CASTRDRQETQYF; cdr3_nt: TGTGCCAGCACCAGGGACAGACAAGAGACCCAGTACTTC; d_call: TRBD1; v_call: TRBV5-6; j_call: TRBJ2-5; clone_size: .
cdr3_aa: CASSVGMGQGYNEQFF; cdr3_nt: TGTGCCAGCAGCGTAGGTATGGGACAGGGTTACAATGAGCAGTTCTTC; d_call: TRBD1; v_call: TRBV9; j_call: TRBJ2-1; clone_size: .
cdr3_aa: CASSAVQGGDSPLHF; cdr3_nt: TGTGCCAGCAGCGCAGTACAGGGTGGGGATTCACCCCTCCACTTT; d_call: .; v_call: TRBV9; j_call: TRBJ1-6; clone_size: .
cdr3_aa: CASSVETGGTQYF; cdr3_nt: TGTGCCAGCAGCGTAGAGACCGGGGGGACCCAGTACTTC; d_call: .; v_call: TRBV9; j_call: TRBJ2-5; clone_size: .
cdr3_aa: CASSLGGKVSTDTQYF; cdr3_nt: TGCGCCAGCAGCTTGGGTGGGAAGGTTAGCACAGATACGCAGTATTTT; d_call: .; v_call: TRBV5-1; j_call: TRBJ2-3; clone_size: .
cdr3_aa: CASSILSISSGGADTQYF; cdr3_nt: TGTGCCAGTAGTATTCTTTCCATATCTAGCGGGGGGGCAGATACGCAGTATTTT; d_call: TRBD2; v_call: TRBV19; j_call: TRBJ2-3; clone_size: .
cdr3_aa: CASSVDRGQTQYF; cdr3_nt: TGTGCCAGCAGCGTAGACAGGGGCCAGACCCAGTACTTC; d_call: TRBD1; v_call: TRBV11-2; j_call: TRBJ2-5; clone_size: .
cdr3_aa: CASSLRGTYRAQWNTEAFF; cdr3_nt: TGTGCCAGCAGCTTGCGGGGTACCTACAGGGCTCAGTGGAACACTGAAGCTTTCTTT; d_call: .; v_call: TRBV5-6; j_call: TRBJ1-1; clone_size: few
cdr3_aa: CASRRQGGYQETQYF; cdr3_nt: TGTGCCAGCAGGAGACAGGGGGGATACCAAGAGACCCAGTACTTC; d_call: TRBD1; v_call: TRBV2; j_call: TRBJ2-5; clone_size: few
cdr3_aa: CASSLGTGGTEAFF; cdr3_nt: TGTGCCAGCTCTCTTGGGACAGGGGGCACTGAAGCTTTCTTT; d_call: TRBD1; v_call: TRBV18; j_call: TRBJ1-1; clone_size: .
cdr3_aa: CAIDDRQSSGANVLTF; cdr3_nt: TGTGCCATCGACGACAGGCAGAGCTCTGGGGCCAACGTCCTGACTTTC; d_call: .; v_call: TRBV28; j_call: TRBJ2-6; clone_size: .